Presented here are 21 T cell receptor beta chains from one specimen sequenced in a study of shared clonotypes between healthy human individuals. TCRdb keeps only in-frame clones here, not all; method: immunoSEQ multiplex PCR. The sample has 550,000 to 850,000 clones; approximately 74% are singletons. The sample consisted of memory CD4+ T cells sorted from blood. Specified subset: CD45RA-negative fraction. The source is a woman in her twenties or thirties in good health.

The chain combines TRBV5-1 with TRBJ1-3, with D possibly being TRBD1 (5 bases). The germline CDR1 and CDR2 sequences are SGHRS and YFSETQ. The V end was cut by 4 bases, the J end by 6 bases, with 17 bases between. CDR3 size: 15 residues. The CDR3 DNA reads TGCGCCAGCAGCCCTGGAGCAGAGGGGACAAACACCATATATTTT. This codes for CASSPGAEGTNTIYF.

This clone was detected once. The genes are TRBV27 and TRBJ2-1; no firm D call. The germline V gene has CDR1 MNHEY and CDR2 SMNVEV (reference sequence). The CDR3 runs 15 residues. Trimming removed 3 bases from V and 2 bases from J, with 11 bases in between. CDR3 nucleotides: TGTGCCAGCAGTTTTGAAGTAAGGACCTACAATGAGCAGTTCTTC. Protein sequence: CASSFEVRTYNEQFF.

This sequence joins TRBV2 and TRBJ2-7; D call uncertain. The germline V gene has CDR1 SNHLY and CDR2 FYNNEI. This CDR3 contains 13 residues. V was pared by 7 bases and J by 4 bases, with 14 bases between. This CDR3 reads CASTPQLAYEQYF. CDR3 coding DNA: TGTGCCAGCACCCCCCAACTCGCTTACGAGCAGTACTTC.

The rearrangement links TRBV15 to TRBJ1-1; D is uncertain. The CDR3 spans 14 residues. Germline CDR1 is LNHNV and CDR2 is YYDKDF (reference sequence). V was clipped by 1 base and J by 0 bases, with 6 bases between them. CDR3 sequence reads: CATSRAPLNTEAFF. CDR3 coding DNA: TGTGCCACCAGCAGAGCCCCACTGAACACTGAAGCTTTCTTT.

This clone was seen just once. V and J are TRBV9 and TRBJ2-3, with 10 bases that match TRBD2. With V trimmed by 3 bases and J by 3 bases, 10 bases remained unmatched. The length of the CDR3 is 17 residues. The V gene's germline CDR1 is SGDLS and CDR2 YYNGEE. CDR3: CASSEAGTSGETDTQYF. For the CDR3, the DNA is TGTGCCAGCAGCGAGGCGGGAACTAGCGGGGAGACAGATACGCAGTATTTT.

The J gene is TRBJ1-1, the V gene TRBV28, with 8 bases lining up with TRBD1. The CDR3 runs 12 residues. The germline gives CDR1 MDHEN, CDR2 SYDVKM. V was clipped by 7 bases and J by 12 bases; unmatched bases: 10. The CDR3 reads CASTRRTGLTFF. In DNA form, the CDR3 reads TGTGCCAGCACCCGACGGACAGGGTTGACTTTCTTT.

The J gene is TRBJ2-3, the V gene TRBV10-3, with no clear D. CDR3 length: 15 amino acids. Germline values: CDR1 ENHRY, CDR2 SYGVKD. Trimming took off 6 bases at V and 5 bases at J, with 18 bases between the two ends. The DNA of the CDR3 is TGTGCCATCAGCGGCAGGCAGCCCACGGGAGATACGCAGTATTTT. Translation: CAISGRQPTGDTQYF.

This clone was seen only a few times. The chain combines TRBV7-9 with TRBJ2-1; 9 positions match TRBD2. Looked up from germline, CDR1 is SEHNR and CDR2 is FQNEAQ (reference sequence). J was trimmed by 15 bases and V by 3 bases; bases with no gene match: 9. CDR3 length: 13 amino acids. The CDR3 sequence is CASSFGAGGPMFF. Here the CDR3 DNA reads TGTGCCAGCAGCTTTGGGGCGGGAGGGCCTATGTTCTTC.

The rearrangement uses TRBV28 and TRBJ2-3; unclear D gene. This CDR3 has 16 residues. Trimming removed 3 bases from V and 1 base from J, with 14 bases in between. Germline loops: CDR1 MDHEN, CDR2 SYDVKM. The CDR3 region has the DNA TGTGCCAGCAGTTTTAGTATGCTTTCGGGCACAGATACGCAGTATTTT. It translates to CASSFSMLSGTDTQYF.

The chain links TRBV5-1 to TRBJ2-5; D is possibly TRBD1 or TRBD2 (6 bases each). From germline, CDR1 is SGHRS and CDR2 YFSETQ. The V gene lost 2 bases and the J gene lost 4 bases, with 12 bases spanning the gap. CDR3 length equals 14 residues. The chain's CDR3 is CASSLWGRGETQYF. The DNA of the CDR3 is TGCGCCAGCAGCTTATGGGGGCGGGGAGAGACCCAGTACTTC.

The CDR3 protein is CSVGAGLNEKLFF. The CDR3 DNA is TGCAGCGTTGGGGCAGGCCTTAATGAAAAACTGTTTTTT. This sequence joins TRBV29-1 and TRBJ1-4; D not certain. Deletions cut 4 bases from V and 4 bases from J, with 10 bases between. In germline, CDR1 is SQVTM, CDR2 ANQGSEA. The CDR3 runs 13 residues.

This clone was counted only a few times. The same CDR3 arises from other DNA sequences in this sample as well. V gene TRBV18 combines with J gene TRBJ2-7, with 7 nucleotides matching TRBD1. CDR1 and CDR2 from the germline V gene are KGHSH and LQKENI. V trimming: 2 bases; J trimming: 2 bases; junction bases outside the gene matches: 3. This CDR3 comprises 14 residues. CDR3 coding DNA: TGTGCCAGCTCACCAAGGGACAGAACCTACGAGCAGTACTTC. This encodes CASSPRDRTYEQYF. The full variable domain, with the rest looked up from reference TRBV18 and TRBJ2-7, is NAGVMQNPRHLVRRRGQEARLRCSPMKGHSHVYWYRQLPEEGLKFMVYLQKENIIDESGMPKERFSAEFPKEGPSILRIQQVVRGDSAAYFCASSPRDRTYEQYFGPGTRLTVT.

The gene calls are TRBV7-2 and TRBJ2-5, with D maybe TRBD1 (5 bases). The V gene's germline CDR1 is SGHTA and CDR2 FQGNSA. The CDR3 totals 13 residues. V was pared by 4 bases and J by 1 base, with 7 bases between. The CDR3 nucleotides read TGTGCCAGCAGCTCAGGGTTCCAAGAGACCCAGTACTTC. This sequence encodes CASSSGFQETQYF. The variable domain in full, with the rest retrieved from reference TRBV7-2 and TRBJ2-5, is GAGVSQSPSNKVTEKGKDVELRCDPISGHTALYWYRQSLGQGLEFLIYFQGNSAPDKSGLPSDRFSAERTGGSVSTLTIQRTQQEDSAVYLCASSSGFQETQYFGPGTRLLVL.

The genes are TRBV14 and TRBJ1-1, with D possibly TRBD1 on 6 matching bases. Trimming left V 4 bases short and J 1 base short, with 13 bases between. Per germline, CDR1 SGHDN and CDR2 FVKESK. The CDR3 extends over 15 amino acids. CDR3 sequence reads: CASSPLAGANTEAFF. CDR3 nucleotide sequence: TGTGCCAGCAGCCCGTTGGCGGGGGCGAACACTGAAGCTTTCTTT.

J is TRBJ1-2 and V is TRBV15; D uncertain. The germline V and J ends were trimmed by 5 bases and 0 bases, with 10 bases remaining between them. The CDR3 totals 14 residues. CDR1 LNHNV and CDR2 YYDKDF come from the germline V gene (reference sequence). For the CDR3, the DNA is TGTGCCACCAGCCTGGACGGAACTAACTATGGCTACACCTTC. Amino acids: CATSLDGTNYGYTF.

The chain uses TRBV4-1 and TRBJ2-1, with D possibly being TRBD2 (5 bases). The CDR3 covers 15 residues. V gave up 2 bases and J gave up 9 bases, with 17 bases separating them. Germline V CDR1 and CDR2: MGHRA, YSYEKL. The CDR3 sequence is CASSQPISFRGEQFF. The CDR3 coding sequence is TGCGCCAGCAGCCAACCGATAAGCTTTCGGGGTGAGCAGTTCTTC.

Concerning this clone: The junction and the germline gene differ at one end; a read error may be behind it. V is TRBV11-1 and J is TRBJ2-2; 12 bases map to TRBD2. This CDR3 comprises 15 residues. CDR1 and CDR2 (germline): SGHAT, FQDESV (reference sequence). CDR3 residues: CASSLAGGIRGELFF. The CDR3 region has the DNA TGTGCCAGCAGCCTAGCGGGAGGGATTAGGGGGGAGCTGTTTTTT.

Note on this clone: The germline gene is not matched at one end of the junction; a read error may be the cause. The rearrangement uses TRBV25-1 and TRBJ2-2; 12 bases are shared with TRBD2. Germline V gene data show CDR1 as MGHDK and CDR2 as SYGVNS. The CDR3 has 14 amino acids. The CDR3 here is CASTSGRDTRELFF. Written as DNA, the CDR3 is TGTGCCAGCACTAGCGGGAGGGACACCAGGGAGCTGTTTTTT.

The chain recombines TRBV4-2 with TRBJ2-1; D is perhaps TRBD1 or TRBD2 (5 bases each). The CDR3 runs 16 residues. V lost 1 base, J lost 4 bases, and 14 bases lay in between. Germline CDR1 and CDR2: LGHNA and YNFKEQ. DNA for the CDR3: TGTGCCAGCAGCCAAGGGGGGAGTCCAACGTACAATGAGCAGTTCTTC. This gives the protein CASSQGGSPTYNEQFF.

The chain is built from TRBV7-2 and TRBJ2-1; D call uncertain. V was cut by 1 base and J by 5 bases, with 6 bases left in between. Germline CDR1 SGHTA, CDR2 FQGNSA. The CDR3 loop spans 13 amino acids. The CDR3 sequence is CASSLVLNNEQFF. In nucleotides, the CDR3 is TGTGCCAGCAGCTTAGTACTTAACAATGAGCAGTTCTTC.

The chain recombines TRBV5-1 with TRBJ2-2; D may be TRBD1 or TRBD2 (5 bases each). The CDR3 consists of 15 residues. Germline CDR1 SGHRS, CDR2 YFSETQ. Trimming removed 0 bases at V and 4 bases at J, with 10 bases between. The CDR3 loop is CASSLDSGTTGELFF. CDR3 in DNA: TGCGCCAGCAGCTTGGATTCCGGGACCACCGGGGAGCTGTTTTTT.